The 18 T cell receptor beta chains in this list originate from one sample, sequenced in a study of blood T cells in healthy people across ages. PCR was performed a second time for roughly 7 to 12 cycles using a sample-barcoded 5' primer and a J-beta primer mix. TCRdb re-called the 5' RACE reads with MiXCR, one entry per CDR3 protein. Of 1.5 million to 2 million distinct CDR3 sequences in the sample, roughly 52% are singletons; the top ten hold over 2%. Sequencing was carried out using blood. All receptors come from a woman aged 40 to 49 in good health.

The chain joins TRBV28 to TRBJ2-5; TRBD1 might be the D (5 bases). The length of the CDR3 is 13 residues. Germline-derived CDR1 and CDR2 are MDHEN and SYDVKM. Deletions cut 5 bases from V and 3 bases from J, with 10 bases between. The CDR3 DNA reads TGTGCCAGCAGTATGACAGCCAAAGAGACCCAGTACTTC. As protein: CASSMTAKETQYF. Combining the CDR3 with reference TRBV28 and TRBJ2-5 gives the whole variable domain DVKVTQSSRYLVKRTGEKVFLECVQDMDHENMFWYRQDPGLGLRLIYFSYDVKMKEKGDIPEGYSVSREKKERFSLILESASTNQTSMYLCASSMTAKETQYFGPGTRLLVL.

This clonotype has just a few counts. The chain uses TRBV4-3 and TRBJ2-3, with 7 bases fitting TRBD2. This CDR3 is 19 amino acids long. Germline V CDR1 and CDR2: LGHNA, YSLEER. V trimming: 0 bases; J trimming: 0 bases; junction bases outside the gene matches: 12. CDR3 DNA: TGCGCCAGCAGCCAAGAACTAGCAATAGGACTAGGTAGCACAGATACGCAGTATTTT. It encodes CASSQELAIGLGSTDTQYF.

The V call is TRBV6-6, the J call TRBJ2-7, with a possible D match to TRBD2 (6 bases). Trimming took off 2 bases at V and 3 bases at J, with 14 bases between the two ends. This CDR3 is 15 amino acids long. The V gene's germline CDR1 is MNHNY and CDR2 SVGAGI (reference sequence). CDR3: CASSYVGGTYYEQYF. The CDR3 region has the DNA TGTGCCAGCAGTTACGTTGGGGGGACCTACTACGAGCAGTACTTC.

The genes are TRBV7-9 and TRBJ2-1; D not certain. Germline CDR1 is SEHNR and CDR2 is FQNEAQ (reference sequence). Trimming removed 5 bases at V and 9 bases at J, with 14 bases between. This CDR3 has 13 amino acids. The CDR3 coding sequence is TGTGCCAGCAGCCTGGGAACGTTTAGTGAGCAGTTCTTC. Translated, it gives CASSLGTFSEQFF.

CDR3 in DNA: TGTGCCAGCAGCTTGGATATCCAAGAGACCCAGTACTTC. Residues: CASSLDIQETQYF. V gene TRBV5-6 combines with J gene TRBJ2-5; D ambiguous. The CDR3 contains 13 residues. The germline V and J ends were trimmed by 0 bases and 1 base, with 4 bases remaining between them. The germline V gene encodes CDR1 SGHDT and CDR2 YYEEEE.

The chain recombines TRBV2 with TRBJ2-7; TRBD1 matches at 9 bases. The CDR3 runs 15 residues. J was trimmed by 3 bases and V by 3 bases; bases with no gene match: 6. Germline V CDR1 and CDR2: SNHLY, FYNNEI. The DNA of the CDR3 is TGTGCCAGCAGTGAGGGACAGGGCTTCTACTACGAGCAGTACTTC. Encoded protein: CASSEGQGFYYEQYF. The full variable domain, in which reference TRBV2 and TRBJ2-7 provide the parts outside the CDR3, is EPEVTQTPSHQVTQMGQEVILRCVPISNHLYFYWYRQILGQKVEFLVSFYNNEISEKSEIFDDQFSVERPDGSNFTLKIRSTKLEDSAMYFCASSEGQGFYYEQYFGPGTRLTVT.

This clonotype has more than one count but fewer than ten. The chain links TRBV4-2 to TRBJ2-3; 9 nucleotides match TRBD1. Germline CDR1 LGHNA, CDR2 YNFKEQ. J was trimmed by 3 bases and V by 4 bases; bases with no gene match: 5. The CDR3 runs to 15 residues. This CDR3 is CASSLGTGKTDTQYF. In DNA, the CDR3 is TGTGCCAGCAGCCTAGGGACAGGGAAAACAGATACGCAGTATTTT.

V is TRBV21-1 and J is TRBJ2-5. TRBV21-1 is noted as a pseudogene. The CDR3 has 12 residues. The CDR3 nucleotides read TGTGCCAGCAGCAAACGTATAGAGACCCAGTACTTC. Amino acid sequence: CASSKRIETQYF.

This clonotype was counted once. It may be a read error: a sequence one base away is much more abundant. The J gene is TRBJ2-7, the V gene TRBV27, with D perhaps given as TRBD1 or TRBD2 (5 bases each). The CDR3 is 15 amino acids. Germline V gives CDR1 MNHEY, CDR2 SMNVEV (reference sequence). For the CDR3, the DNA is TGTACCAGCAGTTTAAGTAAAGGGACCAGTTACGAGCAGTACTTC. Translation: CTSSLSKGTSYEQYF.

The genes are TRBV9 and TRBJ2-1; D remains ambiguous. V dropped 0 bases and J dropped 1 base, with 11 bases sitting between them. The length of the CDR3 is 16 residues. Germline V gene lookup returns CDR1 SGDLS and CDR2 YYNGEE. The DNA of the CDR3 is TGTGCCAGCAGCGTAGCGTCAGATCCATCCTACAATGAGCAGTTCTTC. Protein: CASSVASDPSYNEQFF.

This clonotype was counted a few times. The CDR3 bases are TGTGCCAGCACCCCGGGGGTAGGGAACAATGAGCAGTTCTTC. Its protein is CASTPGVGNNEQFF. The chain carries TRBV27 and TRBJ2-1; a possible D gene is TRBD2 (6 bases). V dropped 7 bases and J dropped 5 bases, with 15 bases sitting between them. The CDR3 consists of 14 residues. Looked up from germline, CDR1 is MNHEY and CDR2 is SMNVEV (reference sequence).

This clonotype was counted only a few times. V gene TRBV6-5 combines with J gene TRBJ2-3; 7 bases agree with TRBD2. Germline assignment: CDR1 MNHEY and CDR2 SVGAGI. J was trimmed by 8 bases and V by 5 bases; bases with no gene match: 16. This CDR3 is 16 amino acids long. CDR3 region: CASSKYPVLAKSTQYF. The CDR3 DNA is TGTGCCAGCAGTAAATACCCGGTACTAGCGAAGAGTACGCAGTATTTT.

J is TRBJ2-3 and V is TRBV20-1; 15 bases match TRBD2. V shed 5 bases and J 4 bases; nucleotides not matched to a gene: 13. The CDR3 covers 18 residues. CDR1 and CDR2 (germline): DFQATT, SNEGSKA (reference sequence). The DNA for the CDR3 is TGCAGTGCTTGGGGACTAGCGGGGGGATCCAATGTCCCAGATACGCAGTATTTT. It codes for CSAWGLAGGSNVPDTQYF.

DNA of the CDR3: TGCGCCAGCAGCCAATTCTCGGGTTTTCAACCCCAGCATTTT. It translates to CASSQFSGFQPQHF. V and J are TRBV4-1 and TRBJ1-5; D is unclear. This CDR3 contains 14 residues. Germline CDR1 MGHRA, CDR2 YSYEKL. Trimming stripped 2 bases from V and 10 bases from J, with 15 bases between.

The chain links TRBV19 to TRBJ2-6; perhaps TRBD1 as D (6 bases). The length of the CDR3 is 19 residues. CDR1 is LNHDA, CDR2 SQIVND, per germline (reference sequence). V lost 5 bases to trimming and J lost 2 bases, with 22 bases between them. The CDR3 DNA reads TGTGCCAGTAGTCTATATTCTGCAGGGACACCAACTGGGGCCAACGTCCTGACTTTC. This gives the protein CASSLYSAGTPTGANVLTF.

The rearrangement joins TRBV20-1 to TRBJ1-4; weak D call: TRBD1 (6 bases). The CDR3 is made up of 13 amino acids. The germline gives CDR1 DFQATT, CDR2 SNEGSKA (reference sequence). V was shortened by 8 bases and J by 1 base, with 11 bases between the two germline ends. The CDR3 spells CSTEGGTNEKLFF. Written as DNA, the CDR3 is TGCAGTACCGAAGGGGGAACTAATGAAAAACTGTTTTTT.

V and J are TRBV6-2 or TRBV6-3 and TRBJ1-5; a possible D gene is TRBD1 (6 bases). The CDR3 totals 14 residues. Germline assignment: CDR1 MNHEY and CDR2 SVGEGT. V gave up 2 bases and J gave up 6 bases, with 11 bases separating them. The CDR3 reads CASSYGQGSQPQHF. CDR3 coding DNA: TGTGCCAGCAGTTACGGGCAGGGGTCTCAGCCCCAGCATTTT.

This clonotype was seen just once. J is TRBJ2-7 and V is TRBV20-1; TRBD1 is a possible D gene (6 bases). Germline loops: CDR1 DFQATT, CDR2 SNEGSKA (reference sequence). This CDR3 region has 15 residues. V shed 6 bases and J shed 1 base, with 19 bases lying between them. CDR3 sequence reads: CSAPNTPRGSYEQYF. DNA of the CDR3: TGCAGTGCGCCAAACACGCCCAGGGGATCCTACGAGCAGTACTTC.